The 9 T cell receptor beta chains in this list originate from one sample, sequenced in a study of regulatory T cells in long-lasting Graves disease. Sample time point: persistent/refractory GD, antithyroid drugs over 5 years with positive TRAb. Extracted PBMC RNA gave rise to the TCR library. Investigators prepared the TCR beta libraries by applying iRepertoire HTBI primers and Arm-PCR of CDR3 regions. TCRdb re-called the multiplex PCR reads through MiXCR, storing one row per CDR3 protein. Among roughly 500,000 distinct CDR3 sequences listed, roughly 23% were seen once. This specimen was peripheral blood mononuclear cells (PBMCs), taken when the disease was refractory, from a patient treated with antithyroid drugs. The receptors were sampled from a female donor with Graves disease.

The chain combines TRBV28 with TRBJ2-3; 8 nucleotides agree with TRBD2. The CDR3 runs to 16 residues. Trimming at V came to 2 bases and at J to 3 bases, leaving 7 bases not matched to a gene. Per the germline V gene, CDR1 is MDHEN and CDR2 is SYDVKM. CDR3 nucleotides: TGTGCCAGCAGTTTAAGGGGCGGGGGGCAAACAGATACGCAGTATTTT. This sequence encodes CASSLRGGGQTDTQYF.

The V gene is TRBV6-5, the J gene TRBJ2-7; a weak D match, TRBD2 (6 bases). The germline CDR1 and CDR2 sequences are MNHEY and SVGAGI. This CDR3 is built from 14 residues. V dropped 2 bases and J dropped 3 bases, with 11 bases sitting between them. The CDR3 loop is CASSYGRDRYEQYF. The CDR3 bases are TGTGCCAGCAGTTACGGGCGGGACCGCTACGAGCAGTACTTC.

This clonotype was counted many times. A junction end diverges from the germline sequence, so it may reflect a read error. The chain carries TRBV7-7 and TRBJ2-5; 8 nucleotides match TRBD2. In germline, CDR1 is SSHAT, CDR2 FNYEAQ (reference sequence). The CDR3 sequence is 15 residues long. CDR3: CASSSTGTREETQYF. The CDR3 DNA follows: TGTGCTAGCAGCTCAACCGGGACTAGGGAAGAGACCCAGTACTTC.

This chain links TRBV5-1 with TRBJ2-7; possibly TRBD1 for D (6 bases). Germline CDR1 reads SGHRS; CDR2 reads YFSETQ. V was trimmed by 0 bases and J by 4 bases, leaving 14 bases between them. This CDR3 region has 15 residues. The CDR3, as DNA: TGCGCCAGCAGCTTGGTCTTTGCAGGGGCTTACGAGCAGTACTTC. It codes for CASSLVFAGAYEQYF.

This clonotype was detected only a few times. The chain is built from TRBV28 and TRBJ2-1, with unresolved D. Germline V gene lookup returns CDR1 MDHEN and CDR2 SYDVKM. This CDR3 has 13 amino acids. Deletions cut 8 bases from V and 5 bases from J, with 13 bases between. CDR3 sequence: CASDKAENNEQFF. Written as DNA, the CDR3 is TGTGCCAGCGACAAGGCGGAGAACAATGAGCAGTTCTTC. Using reference TRBV28 and TRBJ2-1 for the parts outside the CDR3, the full variable domain is DVKVTQSSRYLVKRTGEKVFLECVQDMDHENMFWYRQDPGLGLRLIYFSYDVKMKEKGDIPEGYSVSREKKERFSLILESASTNQTSMYLCASDKAENNEQFFGPGTRLTVL.

This clonotype appeared a few times. The chain has TRBV30 and TRBJ1-2; D might be TRBD1 (5 bases). The germline CDR1 and CDR2 sequences are GTSNPN and SVGIG (reference sequence). This CDR3 comprises 12 residues. V was cut by 5 bases and J by 8 bases, with 15 bases left in between. CDR3 bases: TGTGCCTGGTCCGAGACAGACTCCGGCTACACCTTC. Residues: CAWSETDSGYTF.

V gene TRBV3-1 combines with J gene TRBJ2-1, with 9 bases lining up with TRBD2. There are 16 residues in the CDR3. Germline trimming cut 0 bases from V and 5 bases from J; bases unmatched to any gene: 5. Per the germline V gene, CDR1 is LGHDT and CDR2 is YNNKEL (reference sequence). The CDR3 DNA reads as TGTGCCAGCAGCCAAGACCAGCGGGGGGTGGACAATGAGCAGTTCTTC. Translated, it gives CASSQDQRGVDNEQFF.

This sequence joins TRBV5-5 and TRBJ2-1, with D perhaps being TRBD1 or TRBD2 (6 bases each). This CDR3 contains 15 residues. The germline CDR1 and CDR2 sequences are SGHKS and YYEKEE (reference sequence). The V gene lost 5 bases and the J gene lost 6 bases, with 18 bases spanning the gap. The CDR3 DNA reads as TGTGCCAGCAGTCCGACCCCTGGAGGGGGCAATGAGCAGTTCTTC. Amino acid sequence: CASSPTPGGGNEQFF.

V usage is TRBV30 and J usage is TRBJ1-4; D not resolved. The V and J ends lost 3 bases and 8 bases respectively, with 16 bases between them. The CDR3 consists of 14 residues. Germline V gene data show CDR1 as GTSNPN and CDR2 as SVGIG (reference sequence). The CDR3: CAWSPPGSGEKLFF. The CDR3 DNA is TGTGCCTGGAGCCCTCCGGGATCTGGGGAAAAACTGTTTTTT.